The 28 T cell receptor beta chains below were found in one sample sequenced in a study of control samples from healthy donors and cancer patients. Here immunoSEQ multiplex PCR was the method, and the copy in TCRdb shows in-frame clones only, minus some. The table shows 100,000 to 150,000 clones, with around 90% occurring only once. Sequencing input: blood. The receptors come from a young man in good health.

Only one count was recorded for this clone. This chain connects TRBV24-1 to TRBJ1-5; D gene uncertain. Trimming removed 3 bases at V and 4 bases at J, with 12 bases between. Germline CDR1 KGHDR, CDR2 SFDVKD. The CDR3 length is 15 residues. The CDR3 protein is CATSDQTMGNQPQHF. DNA for the CDR3: TGTGCCACCAGTGATCAAACCATGGGGAATCAGCCCCAGCATTTT.

The rearrangement uses TRBV3-1 (or the pseudogene TRBV3-2) and TRBJ2-5, with D perhaps TRBD1 (5 bases). Germline CDR1 reads LGHDT; CDR2 reads YNNKEL (reference sequence). The CDR3 has 13 amino acids. The V end lost 4 bases, the J end lost 7 bases, and 13 bases lay between the germline ends. This CDR3 reads CASSPTPQGTQYF. The CDR3 DNA is TGTGCCAGCAGCCCCACACCGCAGGGGACCCAGTACTTC.

The CDR3 region has the DNA TGTGCCAGCAGTTACTCGGCAGGTGACTATGGCTACACCTTC. Translating it yields CASSYSAGDYGYTF. The rearrangement uses TRBV6-5 and TRBJ1-2; D is uncertain. Trimming cost V 0 bases and J 3 bases, with 8 bases left between them. The CDR3 is 14 amino acids. CDR1 and CDR2 from the germline V gene are MNHEY and SVGAGI.

The chain uses TRBV19 and TRBJ1-5; D call uncertain. V was trimmed by 3 bases and J by 5 bases, leaving 17 bases between them. The CDR3 has 16 residues. The V gene's germline CDR1 is LNHDA and CDR2 SQIVND (reference sequence). CDR3 bases: TGTGCCAGTAGTATGGGTCGGTGGCTAGTGGATCAGCCCCAGCATTTT. Its translation is CASSMGRWLVDQPQHF.

The J gene is TRBJ1-1, the V gene TRBV18, with D maybe TRBD1 (5 bases). The CDR3 length is 13 residues. With 5 bases removed from V and 1 base from J, the gap between germline ends came to 8 bases. Germline lookup yields CDR1 KGHSH and CDR2 LQKENI. CDR3 residues: CASSFTGNTEAFF. CDR3 sequence (DNA): TGTGCCAGCTCATTCACAGGGAACACTGAAGCTTTCTTT.

This chain links TRBV7-6 with TRBJ2-1; 9 nucleotides match TRBD1. The CDR3 contains 14 residues. With 6 bases clipped from V and 7 bases from J, the junction kept 7 bases outside the gene matches. Germline CDR1 reads SGHVS; CDR2 reads FNYEAQ. The CDR3 loop is CASSQQGAWNEQFF. The CDR3 nucleotides are TGTGCCAGCAGTCAACAGGGGGCTTGGAATGAGCAGTTCTTC.

The gene calls are TRBV7-2 and TRBJ1-1; 8 nucleotides match TRBD1. V lost 2 bases, J lost 3 bases, and 8 bases stayed unmatched. This CDR3 is built from 16 residues. Germline V gene data show CDR1 as SGHTA and CDR2 as FQGNSA. This CDR3 is CASSLQGAGPDTEAFF. In DNA form, the CDR3 reads TGTGCCAGCAGCTTACAGGGGGCCGGCCCGGACACTGAAGCTTTCTTT.

This clone was found a few times. The rearrangement links TRBV5-1 to TRBJ1-5, with TRBD1 as a possible D gene (5 bases). The CDR3 extends over 15 amino acids. Trimming cost V 4 bases and J 7 bases, with 18 bases left between them. The germline CDR1 and CDR2 sequences are SGHRS and YFSETQ. The CDR3 loop reads CASSVGGSGKQPQHF. The CDR3 DNA reads TGCGCCAGCAGCGTCGGGGGATCCGGAAAACAGCCCCAGCATTTT.

This rearrangement joins TRBV7-8 to TRBJ2-7; the D call may be TRBD1 or TRBD2 (5 bases each). CDR3 length: 16 residues. Trimming removed 5 bases at V and 3 bases at J, with 20 bases between. The V gene's germline CDR1 is SGHVS and CDR2 FQNEAQ. This chain's CDR3 is CASSGDRDGDFYEQYV. The CDR3 DNA reads as TGTGCCAGCAGCGGAGACCGGGACGGTGATTTCTACGAGCAGTACGTC.

The J gene is TRBJ1-6, the V gene TRBV30; no clear D gene. CDR1 is GTSNPN and CDR2 is SVGIG in the germline V gene (reference sequence). CDR3 length equals 15 residues. V shed 1 base and J shed 1 base, with 8 bases lying between them. CDR3 DNA: TGTGCCTGGAGTGCGGGGAGGTCCTATAATTCACCCCTCCACTTT. Translating gives CAWSAGRSYNSPLHF.

The chain links TRBV2 to TRBJ1-2, with 7 bases that match TRBD1. The junction had 5 bases not matched to a gene; V was cut back by 8 bases and J by 8 bases. This CDR3 has 11 residues. The germline V gene has CDR1 SNHLY and CDR2 FYNNEI. CDR3 residues: CASGQAGGYTF. In DNA, the CDR3 is TGTGCCAGCGGACAGGCTGGCGGCTACACCTTC.

The chain combines TRBV20-1 with TRBJ1-2, with D unclear. The V end lost 7 bases, the J end lost 4 bases, and 1 base lay between the germline ends. Germline assignment: CDR1 DFQATT and CDR2 SNEGSKA (reference sequence). This CDR3 spans 8 amino acids. CDR3 amino acids: CSVYGYTF. CDR3 DNA: TGCAGTGTCTATGGCTACACCTTC.

This clone was detected once. The chain couples TRBV2 to TRBJ1-4, with TRBD1 matching over 10 bases. The CDR3 sequence is 16 residues long. Germline CDR1 and CDR2: SNHLY and FYNNEI. V shed 7 bases and J 2 bases; nucleotides not matched to a gene: 7. The CDR3 DNA follows: TGTGCCAGCACTTCGACAGGGGGCGCGACTAATGAAAAACTGTTTTTT. Protein sequence: CASTSTGGATNEKLFF.

The chain uses TRBV7-9 and TRBJ1-1, with TRBD1 matching over 9 bases. The V gene end was trimmed by 4 bases and the J gene end by 7 bases; junction bases not matched to a gene: 16. The CDR3 covers 17 residues. CDR1 is SEHNR and CDR2 is FQNEAQ in the germline V gene (reference sequence). The CDR3 here is CASSSPRDRVFRIEAFF. For the CDR3, the DNA is TGTGCCAGCAGCTCTCCTCGGGACAGGGTTTTTCGTATTGAAGCTTTCTTT.

This clone was counted once. CDR3 amino acids: CAWSVSGGNEQFF. CDR3 bases: TGTGCCTGGAGTGTATCCGGCGGCAATGAGCAGTTCTTC. The genes are TRBV30 and TRBJ2-1, with D hard to call. Trimming removed 0 bases at V and 6 bases at J, with 9 bases between. Germline V gene sequence: CDR1 GTSNPN, CDR2 SVGIG (reference sequence). The CDR3 is made up of 13 amino acids.

The chain employs TRBV5-5 and TRBJ2-7; possible D gene TRBD2, 5 bases. Trimming left V 5 bases short and J 2 bases short, with 11 bases between. Germline V CDR1 and CDR2: SGHKS, YYEKEE (reference sequence). This CDR3 has 13 residues. In nucleotides, the CDR3 is TGTGCCAGCAGGTTCCCCGGGGCCTACGAGCAGTACTTC. Its translation is CASRFPGAYEQYF.

The V call is TRBV5-8, the J call TRBJ2-4, with D tentatively TRBD1 (6 bases). CDR1 and CDR2 from the germline V gene are SGHTS and YDEGEE. The CDR3 is made up of 19 amino acids. V was clipped by 4 bases and J by 0 bases, with 23 bases between them. The CDR3 region is CASSEYRDTYLLAKNIQYF. CDR3 DNA: TGTGCCAGCAGCGAGTACCGGGACACCTATTTACTAGCCAAAAACATTCAGTACTTC.

The chain uses TRBV3-1 (or the pseudogene TRBV3-2) and TRBJ2-4, with D tentatively TRBD1 or TRBD2 (5 bases each). The germline CDR1 and CDR2 sequences are LGHDT and YNNKEL (reference sequence). The V and J ends lost 3 bases and 8 bases respectively, with 17 bases between them. The CDR3 sequence is 15 residues long. DNA for the CDR3: TGTGCCAGCAGCCAGGAAAGTAGGGGCGGGTACATTCAGTACTTC. Its translation: CASSQESRGGYIQYF.

V usage is TRBV29-1 and J usage is TRBJ2-3; 11 positions agree with TRBD2. V shed 6 bases, J shed 7 bases, and the junction held 6 bases outside the gene matches. The CDR3 spans 13 residues. Germline loops: CDR1 SQVTM, CDR2 ANQGSEA. The CDR3 reads CSVTSGSSNTQYF. The CDR3 coding sequence is TGCAGCGTCACTAGCGGGAGTTCGAATACGCAGTATTTT.

The genes are TRBV6-5 and TRBJ1-6; D might be TRBD1 (5 bases). The length of the CDR3 is 15 residues. Per the germline V gene, CDR1 is MNHEY and CDR2 is SVGAGI. V was clipped by 7 bases and J by 8 bases, with 18 bases between them. CDR3 amino acids: CASMRPGLEHSPLHF. CDR3 nucleotide sequence: TGTGCCAGCATGCGTCCGGGGCTGGAGCATTCACCCCTCCACTTT.

This clone showed up just once. This chain links TRBV20-1 with TRBJ1-5, with D uncertain. The CDR3 extends over 15 amino acids. The germline V and J ends were trimmed by 3 bases and 7 bases, with 19 bases remaining between them. Looked up from germline, CDR1 is DFQATT and CDR2 is SNEGSKA (reference sequence). CDR3 DNA sequence: TGCAGTGCTAGTGCGGGAAGTGGCTTCGAACAGCCCCAGCATTTT. This gives the protein CSASAGSGFEQPQHF.

The chain links TRBV9 to TRBJ2-7; D is unclear. This CDR3 comprises 15 residues. Trimming cost V 4 bases and J 0 bases, with 14 bases left between them. Germline V gene sequence: CDR1 SGDLS, CDR2 YYNGEE. The CDR3 loop reads CASSPWAESSYEQYV. The DNA for the CDR3 is TGTGCCAGCAGCCCATGGGCGGAAAGCTCCTACGAGCAGTACGTC.

The rearrangement uses TRBV7-9 and TRBJ1-1, with D unclear. The CDR3 covers 17 residues. From germline, CDR1 is SEHNR and CDR2 FQNEAQ (reference sequence). V was trimmed by 1 base and J by 1 base, leaving 16 bases between them. For the CDR3, the DNA is TGTGCCAGCAGCTTAGACGGACCGGGCCTCTCGAACACTGAAGCTTTCTTT. Its translation: CASSLDGPGLSNTEAFF.

This chain joins TRBV2 and TRBJ1-5; D remains ambiguous. The germline V gene has CDR1 SNHLY and CDR2 FYNNEI. This CDR3 spans 15 amino acids. Trimming shortened V by 2 bases and J by 0 bases, and 8 bases separated the two germline ends. In nucleotides, the CDR3 is TGTGCCAGCAGTGAACAAAGGGATAGCAATCAGCCCCAGCATTTT. Translated, it gives CASSEQRDSNQPQHF.

The chain joins TRBV5-1 to TRBJ2-1, with unresolved D. CDR3 length equals 15 residues. The germline gives CDR1 SGHRS, CDR2 YFSETQ. Trimming stripped 0 bases from V and 8 bases from J, with 15 bases between. The CDR3 sequence: CASSLASGTLDEQFF. The CDR3 DNA reads as TGCGCCAGCAGCTTGGCCTCAGGAACCCTCGATGAGCAGTTCTTC.

The chain employs TRBV3-1 (or the pseudogene TRBV3-2) and TRBJ2-2; TRBD2 is a possible D gene (6 bases). CDR1 LGHDT and CDR2 YNNKEL come from the germline V gene (reference sequence). This CDR3 has 15 residues. V lost 1 base to trimming and J lost 5 bases, with 11 bases between them. CDR3 sequence: CASSQVGRETGELFF. Here the CDR3 DNA reads TGTGCCAGCAGCCAAGTCGGCCGGGAGACCGGGGAGCTGTTTTTT.

This clone has more than one count but fewer than ten. The rearrangement uses TRBV12-3 or TRBV12-4 and TRBJ1-1; the D gene is possibly TRBD1 (5 bases). Trimming removed 3 bases from V and 4 bases from J, with 9 bases in between. The CDR3 has 13 amino acids. As DNA, the CDR3 is TGTGCCAGCAGTTTTTTTGACAGCACTGAAGCTTTCTTT. It codes for CASSFFDSTEAFF.

The table lists this clone with a count of one. V usage is TRBV14 and J usage is TRBJ2-1; TRBD1 aligns across 9 bases. The CDR3 length is 15 residues. Trimming at V came to 1 base and at J to 7 bases, leaving 5 bases not matched to a gene. CDR1 and CDR2 (germline): SGHDN, FVKESK. CDR3 amino acids: CASSQADRGKNEQFF. CDR3 DNA: TGTGCCAGCAGCCAAGCTGACAGGGGGAAGAATGAGCAGTTCTTC.